Each of the 32 T cell receptor beta chains below was sequenced from the same sample in a study of regulatory T cells in long-lasting Graves disease. Time point reported: persistent/refractory GD, antithyroid drugs over 5 years with positive TRAb. PBMCs provided the RNA from which the TCR library was made. Both iRepertoire HTBI primers and Arm-PCR of CDR3 regions were used to build the TCR beta libraries. TCRdb itself ran the multiplex PCR reads through MiXCR, one entry per CDR3 protein. Here the sample spans roughly 450,000 distinct CDR3 sequences, 20% to 25% being singletons. The sample in question was peripheral blood mononuclear cells (PBMCs), obtained when the disease was refractory, from a patient treated with antithyroid drugs. The receptors originated from a female donor with Graves disease.

This sequence joins TRBV12-3 or TRBV12-4 and TRBJ1-1; the match to TRBD1 covers 8 bases. The CDR3 consists of 11 residues. J lost 10 bases, V lost 6 bases, and 4 bases had no gene match. CDR3 amino acids: CASSPGQGAFF. The DNA of the CDR3 is TGTGCCAGCAGCCCAGGACAGGGAGCTTTCTTT.

As for this clonotype: This sequence may be a read error, since a much larger clone differs from it by one base. This chain links TRBV12-3 or TRBV12-4 with TRBJ1-5; tentatively, D is TRBD1 (6 bases). This CDR3 has 14 residues. The CDR3 here is CASGLDRMGQPQHF. The CDR3 DNA is TGTGCCAGCGGTTTAGACAGGATGGGCCAGCCCCAGCATTTT.

The chain uses TRBV6-2 or TRBV6-3 and TRBJ1-2; the match to TRBD1 covers 9 bases. The CDR3 spans 15 residues. V gave up 4 bases and J gave up 7 bases; unmatched junction bases: 10. CDR1 is MNHEY, CDR2 SVGEGT, per germline. CDR3 in amino acids: CASSSNRDRASGYTF. CDR3 DNA: TGTGCCAGCAGTTCCAACCGGGACAGGGCGTCTGGCTACACCTTC.

This clonotype was seen at least ten times. In DNA form, the CDR3 reads TGTGCCAGCAGTTTTCGGGAAAAACTGTTTTTT. It yields the protein CASSFREKLFF. The chain is built from TRBV7-8 and TRBJ1-4; D is ambiguous. Germline loops: CDR1 SGHVS, CDR2 FQNEAQ. V shed 6 bases and J shed 8 bases, with 7 bases lying between them. CDR3 size: 11 residues.

This clonotype was seen at least ten times. The chain employs TRBV7-2 and TRBJ2-7; 11 nucleotides line up with TRBD1. From germline, CDR1 is SGHTA and CDR2 FQGNSA. V lost 6 bases and J lost 3; bases outside the gene matches: 4. This CDR3 has 14 residues. This CDR3 is CASSSGTGGYEQYF. The CDR3 DNA reads as TGTGCCAGCAGTTCCGGGACAGGGGGCTACGAGCAGTACTTC.

This clonotype was detected only a few times. The chain recombines TRBV4-1 with TRBJ2-7, with 8 bases lining up with TRBD1. This CDR3 region has 16 residues. V lost 1 base to trimming and J lost 5 bases; unmatched junction nucleotides: 10. The germline V gene has CDR1 MGHRA and CDR2 YSYEKL. The CDR3 spells CASSQVPGQGKDEQYF. The CDR3, as DNA: TGCGCCAGCAGCCAAGTTCCCGGACAGGGTAAAGACGAGCAGTACTTC.

The genes are TRBV28 and TRBJ2-3; TRBD1 aligns across 11 bases. J gave up 5 bases and V 6 bases, and 7 bases lay outside the gene matches. Germline V gene sequence: CDR1 MDHEN, CDR2 SYDVKM. The CDR3 runs to 15 residues. CDR3 sequence reads: CASRPTGTGGDTQYF. The CDR3 nucleotides read TGTGCCAGCAGACCTACGGGGACAGGGGGAGATACGCAGTATTTT.

This clonotype has a handful of counts. This chain joins TRBV19 and TRBJ1-1; a weak D match, TRBD1 (6 bases). Trimming took off 3 bases at V and 4 bases at J, with 12 bases between the two ends. Germline V gene sequence: CDR1 LNHDA, CDR2 SQIVND (reference sequence). This CDR3 has 14 residues. As DNA, the CDR3 is TGTGCCAGTAGTATCGGGGGCACCACCACTGAAGCTTTCTTT. Its translation: CASSIGGTTTEAFF.

This clonotype showed up just a few times. In DNA, the CDR3 is TGTGCCAGCAGTTCGGGGGGCGGGAACACCGGGGAGCTGTTTTTT. Its protein product is CASSSGGGNTGELFF. This sequence joins TRBV28 and TRBJ2-2, with a possible D match to TRBD2 (7 bases). The V end was cut by 4 bases, the J end by 1 base, with 10 bases between. Germline V gene data show CDR1 as MDHEN and CDR2 as SYDVKM. This CDR3 spans 15 amino acids. Full variable domain (remainder filled in from reference TRBV28 and TRBJ2-2): DVKVTQSSRYLVKRTGEKVFLECVQDMDHENMFWYRQDPGLGLRLIYFSYDVKMKEKGDIPEGYSVSREKKERFSLILESASTNQTSMYLCASSSGGGNTGELFFGEGSRLTVL.

This clonotype showed up many times. J is TRBJ2-7 and V is TRBV28, with D unclear. The CDR3 sequence is 14 residues long. V lost 4 bases and J lost 6, with 16 bases in between. Germline loops: CDR1 MDHEN, CDR2 SYDVKM. CDR3 protein: CASSSPLKGSEQYF. In DNA form, the CDR3 reads TGTGCCAGCAGTTCGCCGCTAAAAGGGTCCGAGCAGTACTTC.

This clonotype was detected many times. V and J are TRBV7-6 and TRBJ1-6, with 7 bases fitting TRBD1. The V gene end was trimmed by 4 bases and the J gene end by 10 bases; junction bases not matched to a gene: 10. This CDR3 region has 15 residues. The V gene's germline CDR1 is SGHVS and CDR2 FNYEAQ. CDR3 bases: TGTGCCAGCAGCTCCTGGGGACAGTTGGGATCACCCCTCCACTTT. Protein sequence: CASSSWGQLGSPLHF.

V usage is TRBV9 and J usage is TRBJ1-1; D call uncertain. This CDR3 has 15 amino acids. Germline lookup yields CDR1 SGDLS and CDR2 YYNGEE. V shed 3 bases and J shed 1 base, with 13 bases lying between them. For the CDR3, the DNA is TGTGCCAGCAGCGACGGTCCTCGGGGGAACACTGAAGCTTTCTTT. It translates to CASSDGPRGNTEAFF.

This clonotype was found many times. The chain links TRBV7-3 to TRBJ2-5, with TRBD1 identical over 9 bases. The junction had 11 bases not matched to a gene; V was cut back by 5 bases and J by 4 bases. The length of the CDR3 is 16 residues. Germline V CDR1 and CDR2: SGHTA, FQGTGA. The CDR3 loop is CASSQGHTGGGETQYF. As DNA, the CDR3 is TGTGCCAGCAGCCAAGGACATACAGGGGGCGGAGAGACCCAGTACTTC.

This clonotype came up a few times. The gene calls are TRBV20-1 and TRBJ1-5; 7 positions agree with TRBD1. The CDR3 has 13 residues. The ends lost 2 bases at V and 8 bases at J; junction bases unmatched: 6. Germline assignment: CDR1 DFQATT and CDR2 SNEGSKA (reference sequence). The CDR3 reads CSARTEGAKPQHF. In DNA, the CDR3 is TGCAGTGCTAGAACAGAGGGGGCGAAGCCCCAGCATTTT.

This clonotype was observed at least ten times. CDR3 nucleotide sequence: TGTGCCAGCAAGATAGGACGGTCAGATGGCTACACCTTC. Its protein is CASKIGRSDGYTF. V and J are TRBV12-3 or TRBV12-4 and TRBJ1-2; D is unclear. Between the trimmed V and J ends, which lost 7 bases and 6 bases, there was a span of 15 bases. The CDR3 runs to 13 residues.

In its sample, this clonotype was seen many times. CDR3 residues: CASSSGQGSEQYF. The CDR3 bases are TGTGCCAGCAGTTCGGGACAGGGCAGCGAGCAGTACTTC. This chain links TRBV28 with TRBJ2-7; 9 bases map to TRBD1. Per the germline V gene, CDR1 is MDHEN and CDR2 is SYDVKM. The CDR3 spans 13 residues. Trimming took 4 bases from V and 6 from J; bases not matched to a gene: 4.

The V gene is TRBV7-2, the J gene TRBJ2-5; maybe TRBD1 (6 bases). The CDR3 totals 13 residues. Germline V gives CDR1 SGHTA, CDR2 FQGNSA. V was cut by 4 bases and J by 5 bases, with 11 bases left in between. The CDR3 protein is CASSWSGAETQYF. Written as DNA, the CDR3 is TGTGCCAGCAGCTGGTCAGGGGCGGAGACCCAGTACTTC.

This clonotype has at least ten counts. The V gene is TRBV2, the J gene TRBJ1-4; 7 bases fit TRBD1. This CDR3 is built from 16 residues. Per the germline V gene, CDR1 is SNHLY and CDR2 is FYNNEI. Trimming took 6 bases from V and 5 from J; bases not matched to a gene: 12. The CDR3 nucleotides are TGTGCCAGCAGCGAGATTCGACAGGGTTTAAATGAAAAACTGTTTTTT. Translating gives CASSEIRQGLNEKLFF.

This clonotype was seen a few times. The chain uses TRBV19 and TRBJ2-6, with TRBD2 matching 8 bases. This CDR3 is 16 amino acids long. CDR1 and CDR2 from the germline V gene are LNHDA and SQIVND (reference sequence). V lost 3 bases to trimming and J lost 6 bases; unmatched junction nucleotides: 7. In nucleotides, the CDR3 is TGTGCCAGTAGTATTTTCCGCGGGGGGACGGCCAACGTCCTGACTTTC. This gives the protein CASSIFRGGTANVLTF.

This sequence joins TRBV20-1 and TRBJ2-5; D may be TRBD1 or TRBD2 (5 bases each). CDR3 length equals 13 residues. CDR1 is DFQATT, CDR2 SNEGSKA, per germline (reference sequence). V was pared by 6 bases and J by 4 bases, with 15 bases between. The CDR3 DNA follows: TGCAGTGCGAACACCCCAGGGAGAGAGACCCAGTACTTC. Encoded protein: CSANTPGRETQYF.

This clonotype was seen more than once but under ten times. The conserved final phenylalanine or tryptophan is absent from the CDR3, which likely points to a read error. The DNA is omitted, as the CDR3 cannot be located on it reliably, and the CDR3 follows TCRdb's listing. CDR3 in amino acids: CASSSLPPGQLLFWL. V is TRBV12-3 or TRBV12-4 and J is TRBJ2-7; the D segment call TRBD1 is taken from the table without a DNA check. The CDR3 numbers 15 amino acids, ends counted.

Only one count was recorded for this clonotype. The gene calls are TRBV6-1 and TRBJ2-6; D may be TRBD1 (6 bases). Trimming left V 6 bases short and J 0 bases short, with 15 bases between. CDR3 length: 17 amino acids. The germline CDR1 and CDR2 sequences are MNHNS and SASEGT. In DNA form, the CDR3 reads TGTGCCAGCAGGGATAACAGGGACAACTCTGGGGCCAACGTCCTGACTTTC. Protein: CASRDNRDNSGANVLTF.

This clonotype was seen a handful of times. This CDR3 is CASSLIPGTASYGYTF. For the CDR3, the DNA is TGTGCCAGTAGCTTAATACCCGGGACAGCATCCTATGGCTACACCTTC. This sequence joins TRBV19 and TRBJ1-2; the match to TRBD1 covers 7 bases. V lost 6 bases to trimming and J lost 4 bases; unmatched junction nucleotides: 14. Per the germline V gene, CDR1 is LNHDA and CDR2 is SQIVND (reference sequence). The CDR3 consists of 16 residues.

Many counts were recorded for this clonotype. The rearrangement links TRBV2 to TRBJ2-5, with 7 bases that match TRBD2. This CDR3 comprises 12 residues. The V and J ends lost 3 bases and 7 bases, in that order; junction bases with no gene match: 2. Germline V gives CDR1 SNHLY, CDR2 FYNNEI. CDR3 protein: CASSDPGGTQYF. CDR3 nucleotide sequence: TGTGCCAGCAGTGACCCGGGGGGGACCCAGTACTTC.

This clonotype was found a few times. CDR3 in amino acids: CASSLADLRNEKLFF. The CDR3 DNA reads as TGTGCCAGCAGCCTTGCGGACCTTAGGAATGAAAAACTGTTTTTT. V usage is TRBV14 and J usage is TRBJ1-4, with D uncertain. V lost 4 bases and J lost 5, with 14 bases in between. CDR3 length: 15 residues. Germline-derived CDR1 and CDR2 are SGHDN and FVKESK.

V gene TRBV5-1 combines with J gene TRBJ2-5, with D perhaps matching TRBD1 (6 bases). Per the germline V gene, CDR1 is SGHRS and CDR2 is YFSETQ. The V end lost 0 bases, the J end lost 5 bases, and 14 bases lay between the germline ends. The CDR3 totals 15 residues. The CDR3 spells CASSLVSGDVETQYF. CDR3 nucleotides: TGCGCCAGCAGCTTGGTTTCAGGGGATGTCGAGACCCAGTACTTC.

This chain connects TRBV6-5 to TRBJ2-1, with D hard to call. V was trimmed by 0 bases and J by 0 bases, leaving 9 bases between them. CDR3 size: 16 residues. In germline, CDR1 is MNHEY, CDR2 SVGAGI. The CDR3 region is CASSYSESFSYNEQFF. CDR3 nucleotide sequence: TGTGCCAGCAGTTACTCGGAGAGCTTCTCCTACAATGAGCAGTTCTTC.

A remark on this clonotype: A far bigger clonotype differs at one base, so this is likely a read error. The rearrangement links TRBV9 to TRBJ2-7, with D maybe TRBD2 (6 bases). The germline V gene encodes CDR1 SGDLS and CDR2 YYNGEE. The V end lost 6 bases, the J end lost 3 bases, and 13 bases lay between the germline ends. The CDR3 spans 13 residues. The CDR3 DNA reads TGTGCCAGCAAGGACGGGGGAAACTACGAGCAGTACTTC. Its translation is CASKDGGNYEQYF.

V usage is TRBV24-1 and J usage is TRBJ2-7; 9 nucleotides line up with TRBD2. V was pared by 3 bases and J by 3 bases, with 8 bases of the junction left unmatched. The CDR3 runs to 16 residues. In germline, CDR1 is KGHDR, CDR2 SFDVKD. CDR3 in DNA: TGTGCCACCAGTGATACACCTAGCGGGGCTAACTACGAGCAGTACTTC. It translates to CATSDTPSGANYEQYF.

This clonotype was recorded many times. J is TRBJ1-1 and V is TRBV29-1; 8 nucleotides match TRBD1. This CDR3 is built from 13 residues. V gave up 7 bases and J gave up 1 base; unmatched junction bases: 5. Per germline, CDR1 SQVTM and CDR2 ANQGSEA. CDR3 DNA: TGCAGCGCCGTGGGGACAGGGAACACTGAAGCTTTCTTT. Amino acids: CSAVGTGNTEAFF.

This clonotype was detected once. This chain connects TRBV7-2 to TRBJ2-1; perhaps TRBD1 as D (6 bases). Germline V gives CDR1 SGHTA, CDR2 FQGNSA. This CDR3 comprises 16 residues. V gave up 1 base and J gave up 9 bases, with 19 bases separating them. The CDR3, as DNA: TGTGCCAGCAGCTTAGAGGGGAATAGGGAAGGGGGTGAGCAGTTCTTC. It is translated as CASSLEGNREGGEQFF.

The chain combines TRBV9 with TRBJ2-7; TRBD1 might be the D (5 bases). The CDR3 is 14 amino acids. V lost 3 bases, J lost 3 bases, and 13 bases lay in between. Germline V gives CDR1 SGDLS, CDR2 YYNGEE. CDR3 amino acids: CASSAGQGIYEQYF. The CDR3 coding sequence is TGTGCCAGCAGCGCAGGCCAGGGTATCTACGAGCAGTACTTC.